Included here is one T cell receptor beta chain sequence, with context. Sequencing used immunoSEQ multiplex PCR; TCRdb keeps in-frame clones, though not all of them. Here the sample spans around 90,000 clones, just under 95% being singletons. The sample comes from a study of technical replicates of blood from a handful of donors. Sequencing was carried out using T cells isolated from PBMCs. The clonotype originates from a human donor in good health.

The CDR3 sequence: CASSFRRGPTNEQFF. The CDR3 DNA reads TGTGCCAGCAGCTTCAGGAGGGGGCCTACCAATGAGCAGTTCTTC. V gene TRBV11-2 combines with J gene TRBJ2-1; a possible D gene is TRBD1 (7 bases). The V gene's germline CDR1 is SGHAT and CDR2 FQNNGV. V gave up 3 bases and J gave up 6 bases, with 15 bases separating them. The CDR3 is made up of 15 amino acids.